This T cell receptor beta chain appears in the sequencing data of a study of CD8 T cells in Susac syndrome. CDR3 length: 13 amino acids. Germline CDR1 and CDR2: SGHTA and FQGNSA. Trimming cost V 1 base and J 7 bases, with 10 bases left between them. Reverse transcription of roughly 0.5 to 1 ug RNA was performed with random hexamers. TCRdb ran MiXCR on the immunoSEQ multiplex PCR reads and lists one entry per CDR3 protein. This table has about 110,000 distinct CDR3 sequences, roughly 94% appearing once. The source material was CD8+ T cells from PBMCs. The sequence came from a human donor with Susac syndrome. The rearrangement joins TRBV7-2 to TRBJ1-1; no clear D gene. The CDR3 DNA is TGTGCCAGCAGCTTAGAGGCACCAAATGAAGCTTTCTTT. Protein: CASSLEAPNEAFF.